A single sample gave rise to the 25 T cell receptor beta chains below, sequenced in a study of CXCR3-negative and CXCR3-positive naive CD8 T cells. 5' RACE with UMI labels generated the TRB cDNA libraries. TCRdb re-called the 5' RACE reads; one entry per CDR3 protein, DNA not given. The record lists about 40,000 distinct CDR3 sequences, of which the ten most abundant hold about 10%. Sequences were obtained from memory CD8+ T cells from blood. These receptors all come from a human donor in good health. Some clones in this sample may be carry-over from other donors' samples.

The chain combines TRBV4-2 with TRBJ2-3; the D call of TRBD1 rests on TCRdb alone, since no DNA is present to check it. CDR1 is LGHNA, CDR2 YNFKEQ, per germline. This CDR3 is 16 amino acids long. The CDR3 loop is CASSQEMGGGTDTQYF.

The chain carries TRBV4-3 and TRBJ1-6; the TRBD1 assignment by TCRdb is unverifiable without DNA. This CDR3 has 19 residues. Germline V gives CDR1 LGHNA, CDR2 YSLEER. This CDR3 reads CASSHARDRVSSYNSPLHF.

CDR3 in amino acids: CASSRPSTEAFF. The chain couples TRBV12-3 or TRBV12-4 to TRBJ1-1. This CDR3 spans 12 amino acids.

The J gene is TRBJ2-5, the V gene TRBV5-5; TCRdb's assignment of TRBD1 cannot be checked, as there is no DNA. There are 15 residues in the CDR3. Germline V gene data show CDR1 as SGHKS and CDR2 as YYEKEE (reference sequence). CDR3 amino acids: CASSFGTGVLETQYF.

The rearrangement uses TRBV20-1 and TRBJ1-6; the D call of TRBD1 rests on TCRdb alone, since no DNA is present to check it. CDR1 DFQATT and CDR2 SNEGSKA come from the germline V gene (reference sequence). The CDR3 loop spans 13 amino acids. The CDR3 sequence: CSAVVQEYSPLHF.

V gene TRBV11-2 combines with J gene TRBJ1-2; TCRdb proposes TRBD1, but this gene call is untestable without DNA. CDR1 is SGHAT, CDR2 FQNNGV, per germline. This CDR3 contains 17 residues. The CDR3 here is CASSTLARRGPIIGYTF.

This chain links TRBV7-9 with TRBJ1-4. Looked up from germline, CDR1 is SEHNR and CDR2 is FQNEAQ (reference sequence). This CDR3 is 15 amino acids long. CDR3 sequence reads: CASSGRSELSEKLFF.

The genes are TRBV7-8 and TRBJ1-3. Germline CDR1 and CDR2: SGHVS and FQNEAQ. The CDR3 loop spans 14 amino acids. The CDR3 here is CASSLGVAGNTIYF.

This chain uses TRBV7-6 with TRBJ2-1; with no DNA, the TCRdb D assignment of TRBD1 cannot be verified. This CDR3 contains 13 residues. Germline assignment: CDR1 SGHVS and CDR2 FNYEAQ. CDR3 in amino acids: CASSGTGADEQFF.

The chain's CDR3 is CASSFGESYEQYF. The V and J genes are TRBV5-1 and TRBJ2-7. The CDR3 totals 13 residues. Per the germline V gene, CDR1 is SGHRS and CDR2 is YFSETQ.

The rearrangement links TRBV5-6 to TRBJ1-2; TCRdb outputs TRBD1, but without DNA this stays unchecked. Germline V gives CDR1 SGHDT, CDR2 YYEEEE. The length of the CDR3 is 14 residues. The CDR3 here is CASSLAVQGSSYTF. Full variable domain (rest looked up from reference TRBV5-6 and TRBJ1-2): DAGVTQSPTHLIKTRGQQVTLRCSPKSGHDTVSWYQQALGQGPQFIFQYYEEEERQRGNFPDRFSGHQFPNYSSELNVNALLLGDSALYLCASSLAVQGSSYTFGSGTRLTVV.

The V call is TRBV7-9, the J call TRBJ1-2; TCRdb's D call, TRBD1, is unchecked because there is no DNA. The CDR3 spans 16 residues. From germline, CDR1 is SEHNR and CDR2 FQNEAQ (reference sequence). The CDR3 reads CASSFQGSATKYGYTF.

CDR3: CASRPGGNGYTF. The gene calls are TRBV12-3 or TRBV12-4 and TRBJ1-2; TCRdb names TRBD1, which stays unverified in the absence of DNA. CDR3 length equals 12 residues.

The V gene is TRBV11-2, the J gene TRBJ1-2; TCRdb names TRBD1, which stays unverified in the absence of DNA. The CDR3 sequence is 12 residues long. Germline V gene sequence: CDR1 SGHAT, CDR2 FQNNGV. The CDR3 sequence: CASGGDHYGYTF.

This clonotype registers medium-sized (0.01 to 0.1%) by frequency. This chain connects TRBV7-7 to TRBJ2-5; TCRdb's assignment of TRBD2 cannot be checked, as there is no DNA. CDR1 is SSHAT, CDR2 FNYEAQ, per germline (reference sequence). The CDR3 runs 16 residues. CDR3 sequence reads: CAVGTSGGGLQETQYF.

CDR3 amino acids: CASSADRVPQASFF. The V and J genes are TRBV27 and TRBJ1-1; the TRBD1 assignment by TCRdb is unverifiable without DNA. The length of the CDR3 is 14 residues. Germline V CDR1 and CDR2: MNHEY, SMNVEV (reference sequence).

The V gene is TRBV5-6, the J gene TRBJ2-7; TCRdb names TRBD1, which stays unverified in the absence of DNA. The V gene's germline CDR1 is SGHDT and CDR2 YYEEEE. The CDR3 spans 16 residues. CDR3 protein: CASSLALGQGVYEQYF.

Its frequency marks this clonotype as medium-sized (0.01 to 0.1%). The chain links TRBV20-1 to TRBJ2-5; TCRdb's D call of TRBD2 is untestable without DNA. This CDR3 region has 15 residues. Germline CDR1 is DFQATT and CDR2 is SNEGSKA (reference sequence). The CDR3 here is CSARASGAIRETQYF.

The J gene is TRBJ1-1, the V gene TRBV29-1; with no DNA, the TCRdb D assignment of TRBD1 cannot be verified. The CDR3 is made up of 13 amino acids. Germline-derived CDR1 and CDR2 are SQVTM and ANQGSEA. The CDR3 spells CSVVIPPGTEAFF.

J is TRBJ2-1 and V is TRBV7-8; TCRdb reports TRBD1, a call that lacks DNA to check it against. The CDR3 runs to 16 residues. Per the germline V gene, CDR1 is SGHVS and CDR2 is FQNEAQ. The CDR3 is CASSPRERGLSREQFF.

V is TRBV29-1 and J is TRBJ2-1; TCRdb picks TRBD1, but there is no DNA to check that call. This CDR3 spans 13 amino acids. Germline V lookup: CDR1 SQVTM, CDR2 ANQGSEA. The CDR3 is CSVQYAGYNEQFF.

The rearrangement joins TRBV29-1 to TRBJ1-5. CDR3 length: 13 amino acids. From germline, CDR1 is SQVTM and CDR2 ANQGSEA. Here the CDR3 reads CSVERRGNQPQHF.

The V gene is TRBV7-9, the J gene TRBJ2-1; TCRdb names TRBD2, which stays unverified in the absence of DNA. Germline V lookup: CDR1 SEHNR, CDR2 FQNEAQ (reference sequence). The CDR3 covers 17 residues. The CDR3 loop is CASSPTSGGSPSNEQFF.

In terms of frequency, this clonotype is medium-sized. The chain recombines TRBV11-2 with TRBJ1-5; checking the TCRdb D call of TRBD1 is not possible without DNA. The CDR3 covers 16 residues. CDR1 and CDR2 from the germline V gene are SGHAT and FQNNGV. The CDR3 spells CASSSSPGGSNQPQHF.

This sequence joins TRBV20-1 and TRBJ2-3. This CDR3 has 14 amino acids. Germline CDR1 reads DFQATT; CDR2 reads SNEGSKA (reference sequence). CDR3 loop: CSARTAPGTDTQYF.